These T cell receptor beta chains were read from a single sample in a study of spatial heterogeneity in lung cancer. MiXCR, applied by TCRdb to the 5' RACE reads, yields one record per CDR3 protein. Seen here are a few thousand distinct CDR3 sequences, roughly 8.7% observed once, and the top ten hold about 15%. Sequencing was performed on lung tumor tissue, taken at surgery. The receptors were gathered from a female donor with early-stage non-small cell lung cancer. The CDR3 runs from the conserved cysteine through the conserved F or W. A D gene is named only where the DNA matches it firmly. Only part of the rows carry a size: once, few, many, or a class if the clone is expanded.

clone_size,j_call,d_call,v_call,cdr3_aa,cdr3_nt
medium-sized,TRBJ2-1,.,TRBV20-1,CSARSWNEQFF,TGCAGTGCTAGGTCTTGGAATGAGCAGTTCTTC
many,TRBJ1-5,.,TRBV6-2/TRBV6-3,CASSYGPDQPQHF,TGTGCCAGCAGTTACGGTCCCGATCAGCCCCAGCATTTT
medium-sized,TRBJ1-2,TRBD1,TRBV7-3,CASSPTGDYGYTF,TGTGCCAGCAGCCCGACAGGGGACTATGGCTACACCTTC
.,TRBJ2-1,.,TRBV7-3,CASSRSAHGGNEQFF,TGTGCCAGCAGCAGATCGGCCCATGGGGGCAATGAGCAGTTCTTC
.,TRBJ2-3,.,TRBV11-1,CASSHPGSGQVDTQYF,TGTGCCAGCAGCCATCCGGGATCCGGGCAGGTAGATACGCAGTATTTT
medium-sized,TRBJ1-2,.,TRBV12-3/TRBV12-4,CASSGLGVGYTF,TGTGCCAGCTCGGGCTTAGGGGTTGGCTACACCTTC
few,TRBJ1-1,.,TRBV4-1,CASSSHRWAEAFF,TGCGCCAGCAGTTCCCATAGGTGGGCTGAAGCTTTCTTT
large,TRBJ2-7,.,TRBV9,CASSVADTYEQYF,TGTGCCAGCAGCGTAGCGGACACCTACGAGCAGTACTTC
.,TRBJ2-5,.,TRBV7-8,CASSFRGRLETQYF,TGTGCCAGCAGCTTCCGGGGGCGGTTGGAGACCCAGTACTTC
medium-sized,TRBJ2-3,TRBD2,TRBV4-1,CASSQDRIAGGTDTQYF,TGCGCCAGCAGCCAAGATCGGATAGCGGGGGGCACAGATACGCAGTATTTT
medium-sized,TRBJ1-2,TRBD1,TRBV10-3,CAISDSGQNYGYTF,TGTGCCATCAGTGACTCGGGACAGAACTATGGCTACACCTTC
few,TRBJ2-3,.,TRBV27,CASSYQGWDTQYF,TGTGCCAGCAGTTATCAGGGCTGGGATACGCAGTATTTT
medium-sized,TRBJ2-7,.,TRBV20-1,CSVYAGHTYEQYF,TGCAGTGTCTACGCGGGACACACCTACGAGCAGTACTTC
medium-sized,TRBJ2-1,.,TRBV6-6,CASSSALVSNEQFF,TGTGCCAGCAGTTCAGCCCTAGTCAGTAATGAGCAGTTCTTC
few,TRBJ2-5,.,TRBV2,CASSGLQETQYF,TGTGCCAGCAGTGGACTACAAGAGACCCAGTACTTC
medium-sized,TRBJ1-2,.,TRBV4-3,CASSQERELWDYGYTF,TGCGCCAGCAGCCAAGAAAGGGAGCTTTGGGACTATGGCTACACCTTC
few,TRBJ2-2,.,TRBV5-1,CASSLEGKDGELFF,TGCGCCAGCAGCTTGGAGGGGAAGGACGGGGAGCTGTTTTTT
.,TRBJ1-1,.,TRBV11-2,CASSSGWGTEAFF,TGTGCCAGCAGCTCCGGCTGGGGAACTGAAGCTTTCTTT
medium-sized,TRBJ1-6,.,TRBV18,CASSLEASYNSPLHF,TGTGCCAGCTCACTCGAAGCTTCCTATAATTCACCCCTCCACTTT
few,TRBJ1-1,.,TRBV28,CASSLWADNEAFF,TGTGCCAGCAGTTTATGGGCAGACAATGAAGCTTTCTTT
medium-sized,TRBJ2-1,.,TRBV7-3,CASSSSFASYNEQFF,TGTGCCAGCAGCTCATCTTTTGCCTCCTACAATGAGCAGTTCTTC
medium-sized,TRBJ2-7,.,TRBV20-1,CSARVGEDRSYEQYF,TGCAGTGCTAGAGTGGGGGAGGACAGATCCTACGAGCAGTACTTC
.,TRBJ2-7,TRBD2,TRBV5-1,CASSLGGSRSYEQYF,TGCGCCAGCAGCTTGGGCGGGAGCCGCTCCTACGAGCAGTACTTC
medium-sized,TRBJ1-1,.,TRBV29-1,CSVLGHMNTEAFF,TGCAGCGTTTTGGGACATATGAACACTGAAGCTTTCTTT
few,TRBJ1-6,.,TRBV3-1,CASSQEQGALHF,TGTGCCAGCAGCCAAGAACAGGGAGCCCTCCACTTT
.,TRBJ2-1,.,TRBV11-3,CASSPATAVINEQFF,TGTGCCAGCAGCCCCGCGACAGCCGTCATAAATGAGCAGTTCTTC
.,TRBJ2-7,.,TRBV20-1,CSAPNRDGYEQYF,TGCAGTGCCCCCAATCGAGACGGATACGAGCAGTACTTC
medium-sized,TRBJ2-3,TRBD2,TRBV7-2,CASSFAGGSQTDTQYF,TGTGCCAGCAGCTTCGCGGGGGGCTCGCAAACAGATACGCAGTATTTT
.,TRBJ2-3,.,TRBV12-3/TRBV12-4,CASASTDTQYF,TGTGCCAGCGCAAGCACAGATACGCAGTATTTT
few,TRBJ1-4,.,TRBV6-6,CASVGGGLNEKLFF,TGTGCCAGCGTTGGGGGGGGCTTGAATGAAAAACTGTTTTTT
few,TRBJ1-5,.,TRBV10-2,CASSLPAIGQPQHF,TGCGCCAGCAGTCTGCCGGCAATAGGTCAGCCCCAGCATTTT
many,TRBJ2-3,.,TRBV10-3,CAISESQGLGADTQYF,TGTGCCATCAGTGAGTCTCAGGGGCTAGGGGCAGATACGCAGTATTTT
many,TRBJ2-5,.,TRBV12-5,CASGLAPGPSGQYF,TGTGCTAGTGGTTTGGCCCCAGGCCCCAGTGGCCAGTACTTC
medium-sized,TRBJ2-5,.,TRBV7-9,CASSYLKGQETQYF,TGTGCCAGCAGCTACCTGAAGGGACAAGAGACCCAGTACTTC
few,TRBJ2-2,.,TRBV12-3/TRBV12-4,CASSLFQGPRTGELFF,TGTGCCAGCAGTTTATTTCAGGGCCCGAGGACCGGGGAGCTGTTTTTT
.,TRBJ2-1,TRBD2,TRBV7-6,CASSLSGGLSSSYNEQFF,TGTGCCAGCAGCTTAAGCGGGGGGCTGTCGAGCTCCTACAATGAGCAGTTCTTC
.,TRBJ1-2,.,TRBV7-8,CASSLDPEYYGYTF,TGTGCCAGCAGCTTAGACCCGGAATACTATGGCTACACCTTC
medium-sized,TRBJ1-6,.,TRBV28,CASSRVRVNSPLHF,TGTGCCAGCAGTAGGGTCAGGGTTAATTCACCCCTCCACTTT
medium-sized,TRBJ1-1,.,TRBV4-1,CASTDGTEAFF,TGCGCCAGCACTGATGGCACTGAAGCTTTCTTT
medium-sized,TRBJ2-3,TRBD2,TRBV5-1,CASSLGPAGGPDTQYF,TGCGCCAGCAGCTTGGGACCAGCGGGGGGGCCAGATACGCAGTATTTT
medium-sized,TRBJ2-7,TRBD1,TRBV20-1,CSAERDRTYEQYF,TGCAGTGCTGAACGGGACAGAACCTACGAGCAGTACTTC
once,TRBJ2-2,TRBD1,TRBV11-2,CASSLRQGATGELLF,TGTGCCAGCAGCTTAAGACAGGGGGCCACCGGGGAGCTGCTTTTT
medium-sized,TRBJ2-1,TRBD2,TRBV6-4,CASSPGLGGPNEQFF,TGTGCCAGCAGTCCGGGACTAGGGGGTCCAAATGAGCAGTTCTTC
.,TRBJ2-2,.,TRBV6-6,CASSYSAGSLTGELFF,TGTGCCAGCAGTTACTCGGCGGGGTCGCTTACCGGGGAGCTGTTTTTT
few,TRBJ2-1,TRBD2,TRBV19,CASSPVSGGSNEQFF,TGTGCCAGTAGCCCGGTTAGCGGGGGGTCCAATGAGCAGTTCTTC
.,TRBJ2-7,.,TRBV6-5,CASKGRGPLYEQYF,TGTGCCAGCAAAGGCAGGGGACCCCTCTACGAGCAGTACTTC
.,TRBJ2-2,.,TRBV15,CATSTLRGVGELFF,TGTGCCACCAGCACACTCAGGGGTGTCGGGGAGCTGTTTTTT
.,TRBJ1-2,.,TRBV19,CASSINWDTGRYTF,TGTGCCAGTAGTATAAACTGGGACACCGGCCGCTACACCTTC
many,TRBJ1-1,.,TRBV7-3,CASSPVGGRDTEAFF,TGTGCCAGCAGCCCTGTGGGAGGGAGGGACACTGAAGCTTTCTTT
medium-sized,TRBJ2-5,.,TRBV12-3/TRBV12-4,CASSLGGTSTETQYF,TGTGCCAGCAGTTTAGGAGGGACCAGTACAGAGACCCAGTACTTC
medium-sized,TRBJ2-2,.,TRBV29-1,CSVIGGSLNTGELFF,TGCAGCGTTATCGGGGGCAGCTTGAACACCGGGGAGCTGTTTTTT
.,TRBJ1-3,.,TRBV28,CASRIWSDSGNTIYF,TGTGCCAGCAGAATCTGGTCCGACTCTGGAAACACCATATATTTT
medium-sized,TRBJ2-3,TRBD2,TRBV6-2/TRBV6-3,CASTPLAGGRDTQYF,TGTGCCAGCACTCCACTAGCGGGGGGCCGAGATACGCAGTATTTT